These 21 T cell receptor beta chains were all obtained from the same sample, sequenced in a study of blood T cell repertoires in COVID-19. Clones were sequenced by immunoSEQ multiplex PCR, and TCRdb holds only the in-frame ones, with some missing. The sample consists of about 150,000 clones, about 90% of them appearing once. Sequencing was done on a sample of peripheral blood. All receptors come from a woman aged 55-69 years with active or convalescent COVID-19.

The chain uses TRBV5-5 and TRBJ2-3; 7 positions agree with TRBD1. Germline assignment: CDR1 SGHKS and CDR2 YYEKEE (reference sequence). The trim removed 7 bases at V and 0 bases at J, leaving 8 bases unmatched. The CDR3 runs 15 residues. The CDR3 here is CASGDKQGSTDTQYF. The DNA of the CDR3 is TGTGCCAGCGGCGACAAACAGGGGAGCACAGATACGCAGTATTTT.

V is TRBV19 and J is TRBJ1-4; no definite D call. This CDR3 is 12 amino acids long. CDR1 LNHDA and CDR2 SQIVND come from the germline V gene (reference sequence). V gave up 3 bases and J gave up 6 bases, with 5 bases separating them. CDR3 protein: CASSMSDEKLFF. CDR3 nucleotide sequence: TGTGCCAGTAGTATGAGTGATGAAAAACTGTTTTTT.

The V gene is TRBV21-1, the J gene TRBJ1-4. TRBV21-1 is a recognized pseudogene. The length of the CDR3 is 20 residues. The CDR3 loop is CASARRVDKFYKDRRGKLFF. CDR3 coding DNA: TGTGCCAGCGCACGTCGGGTGGACAAATTTTATAAGGACCGCCGGGGGAAACTGTTTTTT.

In DNA, the CDR3 is TGTGCCACCAGCGAAACAGGGGAACGATCACCCCTCCACTTT. It encodes CATSETGERSPLHF. This chain connects TRBV15 to TRBJ1-6; 7 positions agree with TRBD1. J was trimmed by 10 bases and V by 5 bases; bases with no gene match: 8. The germline V gene encodes CDR1 LNHNV and CDR2 YYDKDF (reference sequence). The CDR3 totals 14 residues.

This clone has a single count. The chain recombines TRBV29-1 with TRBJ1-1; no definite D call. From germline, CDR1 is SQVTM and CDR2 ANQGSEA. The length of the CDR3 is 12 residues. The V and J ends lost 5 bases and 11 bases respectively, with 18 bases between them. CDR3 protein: CSVRTAGMEAFF. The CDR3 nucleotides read TGCAGCGTTCGAACTGCGGGGATGGAGGCTTTCTTT.

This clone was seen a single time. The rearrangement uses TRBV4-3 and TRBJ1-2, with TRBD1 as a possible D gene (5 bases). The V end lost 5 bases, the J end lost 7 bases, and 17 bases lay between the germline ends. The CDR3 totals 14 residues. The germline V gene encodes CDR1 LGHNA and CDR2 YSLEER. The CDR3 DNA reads TGCGCCAGCAGCGTACTCTCAGGGATGAGTGGCTACACCTTC. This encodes CASSVLSGMSGYTF.

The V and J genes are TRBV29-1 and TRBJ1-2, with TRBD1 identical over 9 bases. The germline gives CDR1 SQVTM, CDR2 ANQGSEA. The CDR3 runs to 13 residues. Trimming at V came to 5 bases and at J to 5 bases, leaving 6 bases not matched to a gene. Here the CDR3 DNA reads TGCAGCGTTAATCTTGGGACAGGGTATGGCTACACCTTC. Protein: CSVNLGTGYGYTF.

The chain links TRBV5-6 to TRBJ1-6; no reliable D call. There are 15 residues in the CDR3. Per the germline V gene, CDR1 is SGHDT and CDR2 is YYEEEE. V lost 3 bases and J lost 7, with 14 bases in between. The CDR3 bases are TGTGCCAGCAGCTCCCGGGATCCTGGGAATTCACCCCTCCACTTT. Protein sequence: CASSSRDPGNSPLHF.

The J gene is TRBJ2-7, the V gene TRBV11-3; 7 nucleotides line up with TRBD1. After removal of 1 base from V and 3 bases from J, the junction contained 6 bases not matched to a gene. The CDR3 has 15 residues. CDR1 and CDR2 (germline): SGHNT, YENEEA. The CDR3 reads CASSLGPTGIYEQYF. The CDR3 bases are TGTGCCAGCAGCTTAGGGCCGACAGGGATCTACGAGCAGTACTTC.

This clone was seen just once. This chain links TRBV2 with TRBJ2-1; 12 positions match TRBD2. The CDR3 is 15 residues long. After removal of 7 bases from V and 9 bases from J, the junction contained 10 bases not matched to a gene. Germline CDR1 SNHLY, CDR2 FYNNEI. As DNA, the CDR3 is TGTGCCAGCAAGGAGCCTAGCGGGGGGGCCACTGAGCAGTTCTTC. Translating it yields CASKEPSGGATEQFF.

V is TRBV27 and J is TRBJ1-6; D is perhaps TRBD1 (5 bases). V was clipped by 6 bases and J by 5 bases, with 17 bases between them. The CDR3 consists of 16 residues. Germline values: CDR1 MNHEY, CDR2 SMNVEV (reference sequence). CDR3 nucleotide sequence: TGTGCCAGCAGCGCCTTCGACAGCTTAAATAATTCACCCCTCCACTTT. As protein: CASSAFDSLNNSPLHF.

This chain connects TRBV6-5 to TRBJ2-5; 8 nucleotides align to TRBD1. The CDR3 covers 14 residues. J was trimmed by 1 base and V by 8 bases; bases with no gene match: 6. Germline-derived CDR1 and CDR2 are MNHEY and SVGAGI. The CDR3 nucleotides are TGTGCCAGCGCAAATGGACAGGGCCAAGAGACCCAGTACTTC. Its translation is CASANGQGQETQYF.

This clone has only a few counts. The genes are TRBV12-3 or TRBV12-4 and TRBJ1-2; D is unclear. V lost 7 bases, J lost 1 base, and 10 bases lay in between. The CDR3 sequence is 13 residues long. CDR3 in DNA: TGTGCCAGCACCCGACGAGGTAACTATGGCTACACCTTC. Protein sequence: CASTRRGNYGYTF.

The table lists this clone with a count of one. CDR3 amino acids: CASSWESGVGTQYF. In nucleotides, the CDR3 is TGTGCCAGCAGTTGGGAGTCCGGAGTGGGGACCCAGTACTTC. V and J are TRBV5-5 and TRBJ2-5; D is perhaps TRBD2 (5 bases). The V gene's germline CDR1 is SGHKS and CDR2 YYEKEE (reference sequence). Trimming removed 5 bases at V and 7 bases at J, with 18 bases between. CDR3 length equals 14 residues.

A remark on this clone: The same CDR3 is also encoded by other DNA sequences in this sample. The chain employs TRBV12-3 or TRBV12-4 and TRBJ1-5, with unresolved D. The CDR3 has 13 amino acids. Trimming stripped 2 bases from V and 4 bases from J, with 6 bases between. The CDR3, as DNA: TGTGCCAGCAGTTTATCGGGAAATCAGCCCCAGCATTTT. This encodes CASSLSGNQPQHF.

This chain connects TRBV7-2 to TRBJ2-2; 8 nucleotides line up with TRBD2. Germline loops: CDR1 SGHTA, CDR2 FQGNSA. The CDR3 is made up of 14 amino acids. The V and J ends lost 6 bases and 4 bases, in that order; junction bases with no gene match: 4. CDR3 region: CASSSGLGTGELFF. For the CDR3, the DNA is TGTGCCAGCAGTTCGGGACTAGGCACCGGGGAGCTGTTTTTT. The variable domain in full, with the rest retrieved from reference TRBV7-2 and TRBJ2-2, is GAGVSQSPSNKVTEKGKDVELRCDPISGHTALYWYRQSLGQGLEFLIYFQGNSAPDKSGLPSDRFSAERTGGSVSTLTIQRTQQEDSAVYLCASSSGLGTGELFFGEGSRLTVL.

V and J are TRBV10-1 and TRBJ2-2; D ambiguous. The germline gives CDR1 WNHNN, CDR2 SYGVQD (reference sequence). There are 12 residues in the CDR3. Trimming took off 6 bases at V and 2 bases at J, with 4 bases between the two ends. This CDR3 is CASSLNTGELFF. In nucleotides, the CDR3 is TGCGCCAGCAGCCTAAACACCGGGGAGCTGTTTTTT.

CDR3 in amino acids: CASKATSGGPTTQYF. In DNA, the CDR3 is TGTGCCAGCAAAGCGACTAGCGGGGGACCCACCACCCAGTACTTC. The chain combines TRBV2 with TRBJ2-5; 12 bases are a match to TRBD2. The length of the CDR3 is 15 residues. CDR1 and CDR2 from the germline V gene are SNHLY and FYNNEI. V lost 7 bases and J lost 8; bases outside the gene matches: 11.

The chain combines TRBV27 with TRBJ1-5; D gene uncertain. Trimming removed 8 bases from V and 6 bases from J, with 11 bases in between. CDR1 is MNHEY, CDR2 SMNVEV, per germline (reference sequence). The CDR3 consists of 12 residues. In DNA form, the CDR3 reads TGTGCCAGCGCGAGGTACGGTCAGCCCCAGCATTTT. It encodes CASARYGQPQHF.

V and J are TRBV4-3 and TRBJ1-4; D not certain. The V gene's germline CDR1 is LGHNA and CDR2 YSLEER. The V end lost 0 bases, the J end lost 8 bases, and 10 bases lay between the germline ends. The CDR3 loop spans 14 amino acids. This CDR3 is CASSQDAGEEKLFF. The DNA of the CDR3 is TGCGCCAGCAGCCAAGATGCCGGGGAAGAAAAACTGTTTTTT.

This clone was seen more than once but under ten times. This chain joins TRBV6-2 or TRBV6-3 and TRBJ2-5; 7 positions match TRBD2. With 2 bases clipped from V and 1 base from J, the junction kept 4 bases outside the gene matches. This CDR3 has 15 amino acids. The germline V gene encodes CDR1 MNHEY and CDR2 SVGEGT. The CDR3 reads CASSYDASGQETQYF. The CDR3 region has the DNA TGTGCCAGCAGTTACGATGCTAGCGGCCAAGAGACCCAGTACTTC.